This is a list of T cell receptor beta chains from one sample in a study of beta chain features in type 1 diabetes. Measured with immunoSEQ multiplex PCR; TCRdb has only the in-frame clones, and not every one. Among some 330,000 clones, 11% were seen once, and the ten largest hold over 0.015%. The sequenced material came from naive CD4+ T cells from blood. The receptors here all came from a woman in her twenties or thirties in good health. Both conserved end residues are part of each CDR3. Each record gives: clone size, D gene, J gene, V gene, CDR3 protein, CDR3 DNA. D genes are given only for firm matches. The size field is filled for only some rows; it gives once, few, many or a size class.

abundance: .
d_gene: TRBD1
j_gene: TRBJ2-7
v_gene: TRBV28
CDR3aa: CASSFLVLLQGGYEQYF
CDR3nt: TGTGCCAGCAGTTTCCTCGTCCTTTTACAGGGGGGCTACGAGCAGTACTTC

abundance: few
d_gene: .
j_gene: TRBJ1-1
v_gene: TRBV11-1
CDR3aa: CASSPGTPNTEAFF
CDR3nt: TGTGCCAGCAGCCCCGGGACACCCAACACTGAAGCTTTCTTT

abundance: few
d_gene: .
j_gene: TRBJ2-5
v_gene: TRBV7-8
CDR3aa: CASSPKETQYF
CDR3nt: TGTGCCAGCAGCCCTAAAGAGACCCAGTACTTC

abundance: .
d_gene: TRBD2
j_gene: TRBJ2-5
v_gene: TRBV28
CDR3aa: CASSFEKLAVLPETQYF
CDR3nt: TGTGCCAGCAGTTTCGAAAAACTAGCGGTCCTTCCAGAGACCCAGTACTTC

abundance: few
d_gene: TRBD1
j_gene: TRBJ1-5
v_gene: TRBV4-3
CDR3aa: CASSQGTGINQPQHF
CDR3nt: TGCGCCAGCAGCCAAGGGACAGGGATCAATCAGCCCCAGCATTTT

abundance: few
d_gene: .
j_gene: TRBJ1-5
v_gene: TRBV6-9
CDR3aa: CASIKVEGRNQPQHF
CDR3nt: TGTGCCAGCATCAAGGTGGAGGGTCGGAATCAGCCCCAGCATTTT

abundance: .
d_gene: .
j_gene: TRBJ2-5
v_gene: TRBV10-3
CDR3aa: CAISDPSGPPGVETQYF
CDR3nt: TGTGCCATCAGCGACCCCTCGGGACCACCAGGGGTGGAGACCCAGTACTTC

abundance: few
d_gene: TRBD1
j_gene: TRBJ1-2
v_gene: TRBV7-3
CDR3aa: CASSFVGAGGVNYGYTF
CDR3nt: TGTGCCAGCAGCTTCGTAGGGGCAGGGGGTGTCAACTATGGCTACACCTTC

abundance: .
d_gene: .
j_gene: TRBJ2-3
v_gene: TRBV25-1
CDR3aa: CASSEYGDRGDTQYF
CDR3nt: TGTGCCAGCAGTGAATACGGGGATCGAGGAGATACGCAGTATTTT

abundance: .
d_gene: TRBD1
j_gene: TRBJ1-2
v_gene: TRBV9
CDR3aa: CASSVAPDRVVGYTF
CDR3nt: TGTGCCAGCAGCGTAGCCCCGGACAGGGTCGTCGGCTACACCTTC

abundance: few
d_gene: .
j_gene: TRBJ2-5
v_gene: TRBV5-4
CDR3aa: CASSLEGGTIGETQYF
CDR3nt: TGTGCCAGCAGCTTGGAAGGTGGAACCATCGGGGAGACCCAGTACTTC

abundance: few
d_gene: TRBD1
j_gene: TRBJ1-1
v_gene: TRBV5-1
CDR3aa: CASSSGQGAPEAFF
CDR3nt: TGCGCCAGCAGCTCGGGACAGGGGGCGCCTGAAGCTTTCTTT

abundance: few
d_gene: TRBD2
j_gene: TRBJ2-5
v_gene: TRBV5-4
CDR3aa: CASSPGLAGVQETQYF
CDR3nt: TGTGCCAGCAGCCCCGGACTAGCGGGGGTGCAAGAGACCCAGTACTTC

abundance: few
d_gene: .
j_gene: TRBJ2-6
v_gene: TRBV28
CDR3aa: CAAGGANVLTF
CDR3nt: TGTGCCGCCGGTGGGGCCAACGTCCTGACTTTC

abundance: few
d_gene: .
j_gene: TRBJ1-4
v_gene: TRBV10-3
CDR3aa: CAISAGRATNEKLFF
CDR3nt: TGTGCCATCAGTGCGGGGAGGGCAACTAATGAAAAACTGTTTTTT

abundance: .
d_gene: TRBD2
j_gene: TRBJ2-1
v_gene: TRBV18
CDR3aa: CASSPLLAGNYNEQFF
CDR3nt: TGTGCCAGCTCACCACTTCTAGCGGGAAACTACAATGAGCAGTTCTTC

abundance: .
d_gene: TRBD2
j_gene: TRBJ2-5
v_gene: TRBV7-2
CDR3aa: CASSLATGGLETQYF
CDR3nt: TGTGCCAGCAGCTTAGCTACGGGGGGGTTAGAGACCCAGTACTTC

abundance: few
d_gene: .
j_gene: TRBJ2-7
v_gene: TRBV30
CDR3aa: CAWSGPLRPPHEQYF
CDR3nt: TGTGCCTGGAGTGGCCCGCTGCGGCCACCCCACGAGCAGTACTTC

abundance: few
d_gene: TRBD2
j_gene: TRBJ2-1
v_gene: TRBV30
CDR3aa: CARSSGRDNEQFF
CDR3nt: TGTGCCCGCTCTAGCGGGAGGGACAATGAGCAGTTCTTC

abundance: .
d_gene: TRBD1
j_gene: TRBJ2-5
v_gene: TRBV7-2
CDR3aa: CASSRNRGQETQYF
CDR3nt: TGTGCCAGCAGCCGAAACAGGGGACAAGAGACCCAGTACTTC

abundance: .
d_gene: TRBD1
j_gene: TRBJ1-5
v_gene: TRBV5-6
CDR3aa: CASRAGQGVVEPQHF
CDR3nt: TGTGCCAGCAGGGCTGGACAGGGTGTCGTGGAGCCCCAGCATTTT

abundance: few
d_gene: .
j_gene: TRBJ1-4
v_gene: TRBV28
CDR3aa: CASCWGDEKLFF
CDR3nt: TGTGCCAGCTGTTGGGGAGACGAAAAACTGTTTTTT

abundance: .
d_gene: .
j_gene: TRBJ1-5
v_gene: TRBV29-1
CDR3aa: CSVVPGEGQPQHF
CDR3nt: TGCAGCGTTGTCCCAGGGGAGGGTCAGCCCCAGCATTTT

abundance: few
d_gene: .
j_gene: TRBJ2-3
v_gene: TRBV15
CDR3aa: CATSRDKEDTQYF
CDR3nt: TGTGCCACCAGCAGAGACAAGGAGGATACGCAGTATTTT

abundance: .
d_gene: .
j_gene: TRBJ1-2
v_gene: TRBV5-6
CDR3aa: CASSLGREYGYTF
CDR3nt: TGTGCCAGCAGCTTGGGCAGGGAATATGGCTACACCTTC

abundance: .
d_gene: TRBD1
j_gene: TRBJ2-7
v_gene: TRBV7-2
CDR3aa: CASSRTGGREQYF
CDR3nt: TGTGCCAGCAGCAGGACAGGGGGGCGGGAGCAGTACTTC

abundance: .
d_gene: .
j_gene: TRBJ1-1
v_gene: TRBV5-4
CDR3aa: CASRPGPSNTEAFF
CDR3nt: TGTGCCAGCAGGCCAGGTCCCTCGAACACTGAAGCTTTCTTT

abundance: few
d_gene: TRBD2
j_gene: TRBJ2-7
v_gene: TRBV15
CDR3aa: CATSRDLIAGAEQYF
CDR3nt: TGTGCCACCAGCAGAGATTTGATAGCGGGAGCCGAGCAGTACTTC

abundance: few
d_gene: TRBD1
j_gene: TRBJ2-7
v_gene: TRBV28
CDR3aa: CASNLGGQVYEQYF
CDR3nt: TGTGCCAGCAACCTAGGGGGACAGGTATACGAGCAGTACTTC

abundance: .
d_gene: TRBD2
j_gene: TRBJ2-1
v_gene: TRBV5-4
CDR3aa: CASSLSLAAYNEQFF
CDR3nt: TGTGCCAGCAGCTTGTCACTAGCGGCCTACAATGAGCAGTTCTTC

abundance: .
d_gene: TRBD1
j_gene: TRBJ1-2
v_gene: TRBV15
CDR3aa: CATSRGDRGYGYTF
CDR3nt: TGTGCCACCAGCAGAGGGGACAGGGGCTATGGCTACACCTTC

abundance: .
d_gene: .
j_gene: TRBJ2-5
v_gene: TRBV7-2
CDR3aa: CASSLRRVRDGMETQYF
CDR3nt: TGTGCCAGCAGCTTACGGAGGGTTCGCGACGGTATGGAGACCCAGTACTTC

abundance: .
d_gene: .
j_gene: TRBJ2-2
v_gene: TRBV7-2
CDR3aa: CASSSESNTGELFF
CDR3nt: TGTGCCAGCAGCTCGGAGTCGAACACCGGGGAGCTGTTTTTT

abundance: few
d_gene: TRBD2
j_gene: TRBJ2-5
v_gene: TRBV28
CDR3aa: CASGGSGQETQYF
CDR3nt: TGTGCGAGCGGGGGGAGCGGCCAAGAGACCCAGTACTTC

abundance: few
d_gene: TRBD2
j_gene: TRBJ2-5
v_gene: TRBV7-9
CDR3aa: CAGLRGASGRLAETQYF
CDR3nt: TGTGCCGGTCTTAGAGGTGCTAGCGGGAGATTGGCAGAGACCCAGTACTTC

abundance: few
d_gene: TRBD1
j_gene: TRBJ2-3
v_gene: TRBV7-2
CDR3aa: CASSLWQGAITDTQYF
CDR3nt: TGTGCCAGCAGCTTGTGGCAGGGGGCCATCACAGATACGCAGTATTTT

abundance: once
d_gene: .
j_gene: TRBJ1-1
v_gene: TRBV28
CDR3aa: CASIMFSRGYTEAFF
CDR3nt: TGTGCCAGCATTATGTTCAGCAGGGGATACACTGAAGCTTTCTTT

abundance: few
d_gene: .
j_gene: TRBJ2-5
v_gene: TRBV28
CDR3aa: CASSSSSQGGETQYF
CDR3nt: TGTGCCAGCAGTTCGAGCTCACAGGGTGGCGAGACCCAGTACTTC

abundance: .
d_gene: TRBD2
j_gene: TRBJ2-1
v_gene: TRBV5-1
CDR3aa: CASSTGTSGIVFF
CDR3nt: TGCGCCAGCAGCACCGGGACTAGCGGGATTGTGTTCTTC

abundance: .
d_gene: .
j_gene: TRBJ2-1
v_gene: TRBV27
CDR3aa: CASSFKGHLLTTYEQFF
CDR3nt: TGTGCCAGCAGTTTTAAGGGACACCTTCTTACAACCTATGAGCAGTTCTTC

abundance: .
d_gene: .
j_gene: TRBJ1-2
v_gene: TRBV9
CDR3aa: CASSVEQGNYGYTF
CDR3nt: TGTGCCAGCAGCGTAGAGCAGGGAAACTATGGCTACACCTTC

abundance: .
d_gene: TRBD1
j_gene: TRBJ2-1
v_gene: TRBV18
CDR3aa: CASSPAGGTYEQFF
CDR3nt: TGTGCCAGCTCACCGGCAGGGGGTACATATGAGCAGTTCTTC

abundance: .
d_gene: TRBD2
j_gene: TRBJ2-1
v_gene: TRBV6-6
CDR3aa: CASRDPTSGSINEQFF
CDR3nt: TGTGCCAGCAGGGACCCGACTAGCGGGAGTATTAATGAGCAGTTCTTC

abundance: .
d_gene: TRBD2
j_gene: TRBJ2-1
v_gene: TRBV27
CDR3aa: CASSLREGSYNEQFF
CDR3nt: TGTGCCAGCAGTTTGCGGGAGGGGTCCTACAATGAGCAGTTCTTC

abundance: few
d_gene: .
j_gene: TRBJ2-5
v_gene: TRBV27
CDR3aa: CASSLGGIQETQYF
CDR3nt: TGTGCCAGCAGTCTAGGTGGAATTCAAGAGACCCAGTACTTC

abundance: few
d_gene: .
j_gene: TRBJ2-7
v_gene: TRBV27
CDR3aa: CASTSAYEQYF
CDR3nt: TGTGCCAGCACCTCCGCCTACGAGCAGTACTTC

abundance: few
d_gene: TRBD1
j_gene: TRBJ2-2
v_gene: TRBV27
CDR3aa: CASSWTGQHTGELFF
CDR3nt: TGTGCCAGCAGTTGGACGGGACAGCACACCGGGGAGCTGTTTTTT

abundance: few
d_gene: TRBD2
j_gene: TRBJ2-2
v_gene: TRBV5-4
CDR3aa: CASISGGGDAPGELFF
CDR3nt: TGTGCCAGCATCTCGGGGGGGGGAGATGCTCCCGGGGAGCTGTTTTTT

abundance: .
d_gene: .
j_gene: TRBJ1-5
v_gene: TRBV9
CDR3aa: CASSQGKSNQPQHF
CDR3nt: TGTGCCAGCAGCCAGGGGAAAAGCAATCAGCCCCAGCATTTT

abundance: .
d_gene: .
j_gene: TRBJ2-7
v_gene: TRBV4-3
CDR3aa: CASSQELGGYEQYF
CDR3nt: TGCGCCAGCAGCCAAGAGTTAGGGGGATACGAGCAGTACTTC